The 25 T cell receptor beta chains below were found in one sample sequenced in a study of blood T cell repertoires in COVID-19. The method was immunoSEQ multiplex PCR; TCRdb's version includes in-frame clones alone and lacks a portion of them. The profile shows around 250,000 clones, about 90% of them singletons. Sequenced material: peripheral blood. The receptors stem from a man aged 55-75 years with acute or convalescent COVID-19.

This sequence joins TRBV6-5 and TRBJ2-1, with D possibly matching TRBD2 (5 bases). The CDR3 is 15 residues long. Germline V CDR1 and CDR2: MNHEY, SVGAGI. Trimming removed 1 base from V and 4 bases from J, with 11 bases in between. The CDR3 reads CASSYWLADYNEQFF. The CDR3 region has the DNA TGTGCCAGCAGTTACTGGCTAGCCGATTACAATGAGCAGTTCTTC.

This rearrangement joins TRBV9 to TRBJ2-5, with 13 nucleotides matching TRBD2. Trimming at V came to 3 bases and at J to 2 bases, leaving 1 base not matched to a gene. Germline-derived CDR1 and CDR2 are SGDLS and YYNGEE. The CDR3 covers 15 residues. CDR3 sequence reads: CASSGTSGRQETQYF. The CDR3 DNA sequence: TGTGCCAGCAGCGGGACTAGCGGGAGACAAGAGACCCAGTACTTC. The full variable domain, with the rest looked up from reference TRBV9 and TRBJ2-5, is DSGVTQTPKHLITATGQRVTLRCSPRSGDLSVYWYQQSLDQGLQFLIQYYNGEERAKGNILERFSAQQFPDLHSELNLSSLELGDSALYFCASSGTSGRQETQYFGPGTRLLVL.

This sequence joins TRBV19 and TRBJ1-5, with a possible D match to TRBD1 (5 bases). Trimming pared 3 bases from V and 9 bases from J, leaving 18 bases between. The CDR3 runs 15 residues. Per germline, CDR1 LNHDA and CDR2 SQIVND (reference sequence). The chain's CDR3 is CASSIVTGRIRPQHF. The CDR3 coding sequence is TGTGCCAGTAGTATCGTAACAGGCCGAATCAGGCCCCAGCATTTT.

The rearrangement uses TRBV9 and TRBJ2-7; D is possibly TRBD2 (6 bases). Germline V CDR1 and CDR2: SGDLS, YYNGEE. The CDR3 spans 14 residues. The V and J ends lost 4 bases and 5 bases respectively, with 16 bases between them. The CDR3 loop is CASSLTGVRNEQYF. The CDR3 coding sequence is TGTGCCAGCAGCCTAACGGGAGTAAGGAACGAGCAGTACTTC.

The V gene is TRBV10-3, the J gene TRBJ2-6, with TRBD1 matching 8 bases. Germline values: CDR1 ENHRY, CDR2 SYGVKD. Unmatched junction bases numbered 3, after V lost 5 bases and J lost 0 bases. The CDR3 spans 16 residues. CDR3 in amino acids: CAISPTGGSGANVLTF. The CDR3 DNA follows: TGTGCCATCAGTCCTACAGGGGGCTCTGGGGCCAACGTCCTGACTTTC.

This chain links TRBV18 with TRBJ1-1, with 9 bases fitting TRBD1. V lost 1 base and J lost 0; bases outside the gene matches: 12. Germline V CDR1 and CDR2: KGHSH, LQKENI. This CDR3 region has 19 residues. CDR3 DNA sequence: TGTGCCAGCTCACCACTCACTTCCGGGACAGGGAGGATGAACACTGAAGCTTTCTTT. Its translation is CASSPLTSGTGRMNTEAFF.

The chain links TRBV4-1 to TRBJ2-7; 15 bases map to TRBD2. Germline V gene sequence: CDR1 MGHRA, CDR2 YSYEKL. V was pared by 1 base and J by 2 bases, with 6 bases of the junction left unmatched. The CDR3 is 18 residues long. The CDR3 DNA reads as TGCGCCAGCAGCCAAGGGGGACTAGCGGGAGGCCGGACCTACGAGCAGTACTTC. Translating gives CASSQGGLAGGRTYEQYF.

The chain couples TRBV5-8 to TRBJ1-1; 8 nucleotides agree with TRBD1. Germline V gene lookup returns CDR1 SGHTS and CDR2 YDEGEE. Unmatched junction bases numbered 8, after V lost 3 bases and J lost 7 bases. This CDR3 is built from 14 residues. CDR3 protein: CASSWARGRGEAFF. The DNA of the CDR3 is TGTGCCAGCAGCTGGGCCAGGGGGCGGGGTGAAGCTTTCTTT.

V gene TRBV6-1 combines with J gene TRBJ2-7; TRBD1 might be the D (7 bases). Germline-derived CDR1 and CDR2 are MNHNS and SASEGT. The length of the CDR3 is 15 residues. With 1 base removed from V and 5 bases from J, the gap between germline ends came to 15 bases. The CDR3 here is CASSEVARGRNEQYF. The CDR3 region has the DNA TGTGCCAGCAGTGAAGTGGCCAGGGGGAGGAACGAGCAGTACTTC.

The rearrangement joins TRBV5-3 to TRBJ2-5, with TRBD2 matching 9 bases. TRBV5-3 counts as an open reading frame of uncertain function. J gave up 3 bases and V 4 bases, and 10 bases lay outside the gene matches. The CDR3 runs 16 residues. The CDR3 coding sequence is TGTGCCAGAAGCCCTCCCCGGGGCGGGAGGGAAGAGACCCAGTACTTC. Its translation: CARSPPRGGREETQYF.

The rearrangement joins TRBV11-2 to TRBJ2-7, with 7 bases aligning to TRBD1. Germline loops: CDR1 SGHAT, CDR2 FQNNGV. With V trimmed by 4 bases and J by 4 bases, 4 bases remained unmatched. This CDR3 contains 13 residues. CDR3 region: CASSSYRGYEQYF. The CDR3 DNA reads as TGTGCCAGCAGCTCATACAGGGGATACGAGCAGTACTTC. The full variable domain, rest sourced from reference TRBV11-2 and TRBJ2-7, is EAGVAQSPRYKIIEKRQSVAFWCNPISGHATLYWYQQILGQGPKLLIQFQNNGVVDDSQLPKDRFSAERLKGVDSTLKIQPAKLEDSAVYLCASSSYRGYEQYFGPGTRLTVT.

V usage is TRBV4-3 and J usage is TRBJ2-3, with no clear D. CDR3 size: 16 residues. Germline values: CDR1 LGHNA, CDR2 YSLEER. V was cut by 0 bases and J by 3 bases, with 13 bases left in between. DNA of the CDR3: TGCGCCAGCAGCCAAGAAGGCGGAATCGGGACAGATACGCAGTATTTT. Its translation is CASSQEGGIGTDTQYF.

This chain connects TRBV5-1 to TRBJ2-5; TRBD2 matches 7 bases. The V segment lost 0 bases and the J segment 2 bases; nucleotides outside the gene matches: 7. This CDR3 is built from 16 residues. Per germline, CDR1 SGHRS and CDR2 YFSETQ. CDR3 coding DNA: TGCGCCAGCAGCTTGGGACCAGCGGGGCCACAAGAGACCCAGTACTTC. It encodes CASSLGPAGPQETQYF.

The genes are TRBV5-1 and TRBJ1-2; D is ambiguous. The CDR3 is made up of 16 amino acids. Trimming shortened V by 0 bases and J by 4 bases, and 16 bases separated the two germline ends. CDR1 and CDR2 (germline): SGHRS, YFSETQ. The CDR3 DNA reads as TGCGCCAGCAGCTTGGGATCCGTCGAGAGGTCCTATGGCTACACCTTC. Its protein product is CASSLGSVERSYGYTF.

The rearrangement links TRBV21-1 to TRBJ2-2; TRBD2, the table's D call, was not compared with the DNA. TRBV21-1 has pseudogene status. The CDR3 spans 19 residues. DNA for the CDR3: TGTGCCAGCAGCGAAAAAAAGCCGCGGCGGGGTCCGAACACCGGGGAGCTGTTTTTT. Amino acid sequence: CASSEKKPRRGPNTGELFF.

A few counts support this clone. The chain uses TRBV4-2 and TRBJ1-1, with 8 bases aligning to TRBD1. Trimming took 1 base from V and 4 from J; bases not matched to a gene: 5. The germline gives CDR1 LGHNA, CDR2 YNFKEQ. The CDR3 loop spans 15 amino acids. This CDR3 reads CASSQAVRGPTEAFF. The CDR3 DNA reads as TGTGCCAGCAGCCAAGCCGTCAGGGGGCCCACTGAAGCTTTCTTT.

CDR3 residues: CASRTRQGGGYTF. The CDR3 nucleotides are TGTGCCAGCAGGACCAGACAGGGTGGCGGCTACACCTTC. V gene TRBV6-5 combines with J gene TRBJ1-2, with 7 bases fitting TRBD1. The trim removed 6 bases at V and 8 bases at J, leaving 9 bases unmatched. The CDR3 consists of 13 residues. Germline loops: CDR1 MNHEY, CDR2 SVGAGI.

The rearrangement uses TRBV3-1 (or the pseudogene TRBV3-2) and TRBJ2-3; the D gene is possibly TRBD2 (6 bases). Trimming stripped 1 base from V and 3 bases from J, with 11 bases between. The CDR3 is made up of 15 amino acids. The V gene's germline CDR1 is LGHDT and CDR2 YNNKEL (reference sequence). The CDR3 nucleotides are TGTGCCAGCAGCCAAGGGGATGGGGGGACAGATACGCAGTATTTT. Protein sequence: CASSQGDGGTDTQYF.

The sample holds a few counts of this clone. This chain joins TRBV10-3 and TRBJ1-1; D not resolved. Trimming shortened V by 0 bases and J by 7 bases, and 21 bases separated the two germline ends. Germline CDR1 and CDR2: ENHRY and SYGVKD. The CDR3 extends over 17 amino acids. CDR3 DNA sequence: TGTGCCATCAGTGAGTCGAGTCCTCGACAACCCAATAATGAAGCTTTCTTT. This sequence encodes CAISESSPRQPNNEAFF.

The rearrangement joins TRBV18 to TRBJ1-5; no reliable D call. This CDR3 comprises 13 residues. V was pared by 0 bases and J by 7 bases, with 7 bases between. In germline, CDR1 is KGHSH, CDR2 LQKENI. DNA of the CDR3: TGTGCCAGCTCACCACCGAGGGAGCAGCCCCAGCATTTT. Translated: CASSPPREQPQHF.

The chain joins TRBV9 to TRBJ2-7; TRBD2 agrees at 15 bases. The germline gives CDR1 SGDLS, CDR2 YYNGEE. There are 19 residues in the CDR3. V lost 0 bases to trimming and J lost 3 bases; unmatched junction nucleotides: 10. CDR3 bases: TGTGCCAGCAGCGTAGGTGTAGGGACTAGCGGGAGGTGGGACTACGAGCAGTACTTC. Encoded protein: CASSVGVGTSGRWDYEQYF.

This clone was seen a few times. V and J are TRBV4-3 and TRBJ2-5; 11 nucleotides agree with TRBD2. V lost 2 bases, J lost 1 base, and 15 bases stayed unmatched. Germline CDR1 is LGHNA and CDR2 is YSLEER. The CDR3 is 20 residues long. The CDR3 region has the DNA TGCGCCAGCAGCCAAAGGGCTAGCGGGAGGACCGGAACAATCCAAGAGACCCAGTACTTC. It is translated as CASSQRASGRTGTIQETQYF.

This chain uses TRBV19 with TRBJ2-5, with TRBD1 matching 7 bases. Germline lookup yields CDR1 LNHDA and CDR2 SQIVND (reference sequence). This CDR3 is 15 amino acids long. The V gene end was trimmed by 5 bases and the J gene end by 3 bases; junction bases not matched to a gene: 9. CDR3 sequence (DNA): TGTGCCAGTAGTCTAACCGGGACAGCGAAAGAGACCCAGTACTTC. Translated: CASSLTGTAKETQYF.

The chain couples TRBV15 to TRBJ2-1; D is ambiguous. The CDR3 extends over 14 amino acids. CDR1 is LNHNV and CDR2 is YYDKDF in the germline V gene (reference sequence). Between the trimmed V and J ends, which lost 1 base and 3 bases, there was a span of 7 bases. CDR3 residues: CATSRVTLYNEQFF. CDR3 coding DNA: TGTGCCACCAGCAGAGTGACTCTCTACAATGAGCAGTTCTTC.

The chain is built from TRBV12-3 or TRBV12-4 and TRBJ1-4, with D unresolved. Deletions cut 7 bases from V and 3 bases from J, with 9 bases between. CDR3 length: 13 residues. CDR3 sequence reads: CASTARSNEKLFF. The CDR3 nucleotides are TGTGCCAGCACCGCGAGGTCTAATGAAAAACTGTTTTTT.